This T cell receptor beta chain came from a study of graft-versus-host responses after intestinal transplantation. Study summary: Recipients underwent multivisceral, liver-intestinal, or isolated intestinal transplants. Recipients across the board were started on anti-thymocyte globulin induction, then kept on tacrolimus and steroids for about three years.

This table comes from immunoSEQ multiplex PCR, and its TCRdb copy is limited to in-frame clones, with some not included. The sample consists of about 120,000 clones, roughly 91% of them appearing once. With respect to this clone: Its target is not known.

This sequence was found in a human donor who received an intestinal transplant. The sample in question was unstimulated CD4+ T cells sorted from spleen or lymph node cells, obtained before intestinal transplant.

The CDR3 is CASSLGWGGLSKNIQYF. Here the CDR3 DNA reads TGTGCCAGCAGCTTAGGGTGGGGGGGATTGAGCAAAAACATTCAGTACTTC. The gene calls are TRBV11-2 and TRBJ2-4; 7 bases fit TRBD2. CDR1 and CDR2 from the germline V gene are SGHAT and FQNNGV. CDR3 length: 17 amino acids. V trimming: 1 base; J trimming: 3 bases; junction bases outside the gene matches: 9. The whole variable domain, remainder taken from reference TRBV11-2 and TRBJ2-4, is EAGVAQSPRYKIIEKRQSVAFWCNPISGHATLYWYQQILGQGPKLLIQFQNNGVVDDSQLPKDRFSAERLKGVDSTLKIQPAKLEDSAVYLCASSLGWGGLSKNIQYFGAGTRLSVL.